The present T cell receptor (beta chain) was sequenced within a study of cytomegalovirus exposure and HLA in healthy donors (dated by TCRdb to the late 2010s). Notes on the research overall: According to an earlier analysis of around 600 of the donors, about 190 million T cells yielded some 110 million unique TCR beta sequences and more than 250 Gb of sequence data. In a later genetic analysis, genome-wide SNP genotypes for about 55% of the roughly 670 donors were used, and that subset was treated as a discovery cohort. Because of strong linkage in the cohort, roughly five DR-DQ haplotypes were treated as single units for association and clustering. The later analysis used no new phenotypic data to find candidate immune exposures, relying instead on TCR beta sequences and their occurrence across donors. Donor age, sex, ethnicity and CMV serostatus were collected together with the repertoire data. Among the roughly 410 genotyped donors, more than 70% belonged to the genetic ancestry cluster associated with self-reported Caucasian donors. All discovery cohort repertoires had been generated on a single sequencing platform. To decide whether each TCR beta V gene segment behaved as functional or pseudogenic, an earlier analysis of 587 of the donors relied on high-throughput TCR beta sequencing. The study used immunosequencing to profile the T cell repertoires of approximately 640 subjects and linked those repertoires to cytomegalovirus serostatus. About 280 gigabases of sequencing data and approximately 85 million unique TCR sequences were included in an early release covering 550 to 650 HLA-typed donors. The study aimed to test whether cataloging public T cell receptors could reveal signatures of past pathogen exposure. Class I and class II HLA loci were covered by the typing at four-digit resolution. To study patterns of TCR occurrence, a later analysis re-analyzed previously published TCR beta repertoires from around 660 donors and added high-resolution HLA genotyping. A separate validation cohort of over a hundred different subjects was used in addition to the roughly 620-subject first cohort. Among some 400 genotyped donors of the cohort, an average of approximately 240,000 unique TCR beta nucleotide sequences was sequenced per donor, of which approximately 18% were non-productive. High-throughput TCR immunosequencing, statistical association of individual TCRs with disease status, and machine learning were combined to predict cytomegalovirus infection status. Typing coverage differed by locus: A, B, C, DRB1 and DQB1 were typed in roughly 629-640 donors, DQA1 in roughly 500, DPA1 in some 570, and DPB1 in roughly 470. The investigation overall reported the following: A cluster of highly shared sequence variants was judged likely to represent a technical artifact of the sequencing pipeline. In a later analysis, HLA-associated TCR beta chains were found to be more clonally expanded and to have lower generation probabilities than equally common non-associated chains. CMV serostatus was the only immune exposure information available for the cohort. In a later genetic analysis, a missense DCLRE1C variant was associated with V-gene and J-gene trimming of TCR beta chains, and the association was replicated in an independent cohort. In a later analysis, most CMV-associated TCR beta chains were found to appear HLA-restricted, with HLA associations seemingly driven largely by CMV exposure. Compared with the 666-donor mean, donors in an Asian-associated ancestry cluster had fewer N-insertions in productive TCRs, according to a later genetic analysis. Cytomegalovirus status was reported to be diagnosed by the classifier with high specificity and sensitivity in both the original and validation cohorts. In a later analysis, the rate of TCR association differed among HLA loci, with DRB1 alleles having the most associated TCRs and HLA-C alleles having the fewest. An earlier analysis of around 500 of the donors showed that most TCR beta V segments appeared in productive rearrangements either about 87% or about 30% of the time, which broadly matched IMGT annotations. Linkage disequilibrium might explain the correlated functional status among segregating V segments, but an unknown experimental factor could not be excluded. Assigning TCR associations to individual alleles was difficult when HLA alleles, especially DR and DQ, strongly co-occurred. According to the authors, the approach could potentially be generalized to other disease states and immunological phenotypes. In a later analysis, several top co-occurrence clusters were reported to appear linked to parvovirus B19, influenza, CMV and Epstein-Barr virus. Only TCR beta chains were sequenced in this cohort, and the absence of alpha or paired-chain data limited detectable features. In vitro tests confirmed that three of the cytomegalovirus-associated TCR beta chains recognize cytomegalovirus antigens. Because counts were too low, approximately 15 rarely observed V segments, including chromosome 9 orphons, were excluded from the earlier analysis of around 590 of the donors. A further reported finding was that TCR beta sequences accurately predicted the HLA-A and HLA-B alleles for most subjects in the first cohort. Most TCR sequences were observed very rarely across donors, whereas some public TCRs were present in many individuals. Because HLA typing was unavailable for some donors at each locus, only the typed subset was used in association tests. At a false discovery rate of 0.05, a later analysis linked some 18,000 TCR beta sequences to specific HLA alleles. Roughly uniform sequencing depth across donors was assumed in presence/absence analyses, although this assumption may not hold. The study gave a list of about 160 TCR beta chains associated with cytomegalovirus.

To note about this clone: Its binding antigen is unknown. It has no much larger one-base neighbor in the sample; base qualities were not kept.

The library relied on the immunoSEQ multiplex PCR assay. A mixture of 60 forward primers for TCR Vbeta segments and 13 reverse primers for TCR Jbeta segments was used in the multiplex PCR. Amplification of the CDR3 region of rearranged TCR beta genes was performed with a multiplex PCR assay on genomic DNA. On the Illumina HiSeq System, the amplified TCR beta libraries were sequenced as 87-base-pair reads. The authors' pipeline ran thus. A later analysis counted about 80 million unique TCR beta chains across the 666 repertoires, and some 11 million of these chains were shared by at least two donors. Raw reads were error-corrected and collapsed into unique sequences with a nearest-neighbor algorithm that merged closely related sequences to remove PCR and sequencing errors. To assign V, D and J gene segments, CDR3 sequences were aligned to IMGT reference sequences. For a sequence to be retained, a match of at least six nucleotides was required to both a V gene segment and a J gene segment. Rearrangements were classified as productive when the CDR3 lacked stop codons and remained in frame with V and J, and all other rearrangements were classified as non-productive. CDR3 was defined by IMGT convention, running from the second conserved V-encoded cysteine to the conserved J-encoded phenylalanine. In an earlier analysis of approximately 500 of the donors, sequences lacking an unambiguous match to a single V gene segment were excluded. An earlier analysis of 450 to 650 of the donors called V segments functional above 56.7% productive rearrangements and segregating when the between-donor standard deviation exceeded 5%. A statistical classification framework was built for diagnosing cytomegalovirus status from the catalog of TCR beta chain sequences. V and J gene assignment, in a later analysis, came from comparing TCR nucleotide sequences with IMGT/GENE-DB human TR gene sequences. A later analysis assigned CDR3 sequences and most-parsimonious VDJ recombination scenarios with the TCRdist pipeline. In a later analysis, every TCR beta chain was defined by the combination of its CDR3 amino acid sequence and its V-gene family, and reads without a unique V-gene family were dropped. To address suspected cross-contamination and a sequencing artifact, a later analysis removed over 500 highly shared, low-generation-probability nucleotide sequences. In a later analysis, a clonal expansion index for each public chain was calculated from normalized within-repertoire ranks of inferred template counts. In a later analysis, generation probabilities were computed using a VDJ recombination model fitted to out-of-frame rearrangements, and the results were checked against IGoR. In a later analysis, TCR-TCR, TCR-HLA and TCR-CMV co-occurrence was scored with hypergeometric tests, and a repertoire-size bias correction was applied to TCR pairs. A later analysis estimated false discovery rates by permuting HLA or CMV assignments 20 times. In a later analysis, co-occurring TCRs were grouped using DBSCAN, and TCRdist sequence similarity was added for clustering within HLA-allele-positive subsets. Co-occurrence clustering excluded repertoires with fewer than 30,000 or more than 120,000 public chains, plus five with anomalous nucleotide sharing. This is the immuneACCESS table as TCRdb keeps it, with only in-frame sequences that have V and J called. A part of the clones is gone; compared with another copy, unresolved V genes explain less than half, and the rest is unexplained. V and J calls and clone size are copied from that table; D and trimming were computed from the DNA. Recorded for this sample are about 160,000 clones; around 80% of them occurred a single time. Just over 4.5% of the sample lies in the top ten.

In total, roughly 710 healthy bone marrow donors made up the cohort. At the time of sampling, every cohort member was nominally healthy, though immune exposures that went unrecorded were likely present. The donor was CMV seropositive and was included in the group of 250 to 300 seropositive cohort members. A peripheral blood sample was collected from each donor, and TCR beta sequencing was performed on peripheral blood mononuclear cells. The Qiagen DNeasy Blood Extraction Kit was used to extract genomic DNA from the blood cell samples. The sequence derives from a woman aged 45-65 years in good health and CMV-seropositive. Material: PBMCs.

CDR3 loop: CAWSGRRGGQAGELFF. The sequence in DNA is TGTGCCTGGAGTGGAAGGCGGGGGGGCCAAGCCGGGGAGCTGTTTTTT. Recombination joined TRBV30 with TRBJ2-2; 9 of the junction bases match TRBD2. Trimming accounts for 1 base at V and 6 bases at J, while the number of junction bases matched to no gene is 9. For CDR1 and CDR2, the germline V gene (reference sequence) lists GTSNPN and SVGIG. CDR3 length: 16 amino acids, cysteine to phenylalanine. Only CDR3 DNA is held: 48 bases, read in frame from base 1.